Sequencing of this TCR beta chain was carried out in a study of T-cell reconstitution after alpha-beta-depleted transplantation in children. The library targeted TCRbeta and was prepared with unique molecular identifiers. TCRdb fed the PCR reads into MiXCR, producing one record per CDR3 protein. This sample yields about 240,000 distinct CDR3 sequences, of which 12% are seen a single time; 2% to 3% belongs to the top ten. This clonotype was seen repeatedly, ten times or more. The specimen was PBMCs from the stem cell graft donor, collected from the stem cell graft. The TCR originated in a human donor who donated a stem cell graft to a child with acute lymphoblastic leukemia.

The CDR3 nucleotides are TGTGCCAGCAGTTCCAGCCTTGGGGGGGCAACTTTCTTT. It is translated as CASSSSLGGATFF. The chain recombines TRBV6-2 or TRBV6-3 with TRBJ1-1; D perhaps matches TRBD1 (6 bases). The length of the CDR3 is 13 residues. The V gene lost 4 bases and the J gene lost 12 bases, with 18 bases spanning the gap. CDR1 and CDR2 from the germline V gene are MNHEY and SVGEGT.